This entry describes one T cell receptor (beta chain). Its antigen is not identified. Its ends do not fully match the called genes, so a read error is possible. Vbeta (60) and Jbeta (13) primers were used in the PCR. Sequencing used immunoSEQ multiplex PCR; TCRdb keeps in-frame clones, though not all of them. The sample has roughly 250,000 clones, roughly four fifths seen once. This record comes from a study of cytomegalovirus exposure and HLA in healthy donors. Germline CDR1 SGHTA, CDR2 FQGNSA. The CDR3 totals 14 residues. Study outcomes and limitations: A previous analysis found most TCR beta V segments productive roughly 87% or roughly 30% of the time. Cytomegalovirus association was listed for around 180 TCR beta chains. Most CMV-associated TCR beta chains appeared HLA-restricted in a later analysis. CMV antigen specificity of a few CMV-associated chains was confirmed in vitro.

The V and J genes are TRBV7-2 and TRBJ2-7, with 8 bases fitting TRBD1. Material: PBMCs. This sequence originates from a middle-aged woman in good health and CMV-seropositive. The CDR3 spells CASSPDRVTYEQCF. Here the CDR3 DNA reads TGTGCCAGCAGCCCGGACAGGGTCACCTACGAGCAGTGCTTC.